This TCR beta chain was sequenced during a study of beta chain features in type 1 diabetes. Study at large: All of the samples together had around 110,000,000 sorted cells examined.

Study results and limitations: Type 1 diabetes patients had moderately but significantly shorter TCRB CDR3s in all four CD4+ subsets. PCR could preferentially amplify shorter templates, alike in patients and controls.

Sorting with CD45RO/CCR7/CD25/CD127/CD95/CD27 yielded naive, central memory, regulatory and stem-like memory CD4+ cells. CDR3 length: 15 residues. Germline loops: CDR1 KGHSH, CDR2 LQKENI. Between the trimmed V and J ends, which lost 1 base and 0 bases, there was a span of 7 bases. About this clone itself: Antigen specificity is unknown.

TCRB transcripts that were expressed got sequenced, as all of the isolated RNA had been reverse transcribed. Clones were sequenced by immunoSEQ multiplex PCR, and TCRdb holds only the in-frame ones, with some missing. The sample records about 140,000 clones, approximately 13% being singletons. The chain couples TRBV18 to TRBJ2-4; D remains ambiguous. Sample: central memory CD4+ T cells from blood. This clonotype was sampled from a man between 18 and 29 years old with type 1 diabetes. CDR3 bases: TGTGCCAGCTCACCACGCGAGGCAGCCAAAAACATTCAGTACTTC. Encoded protein: CASSPREAAKNIQYF.